This T cell receptor (beta chain) originates from a study of shared clonotypes between healthy human individuals. TCRdb's table, derived via immunoSEQ multiplex PCR, lists solely in-frame clones and lacks some. The sample lists 2 million to 3 million clones, 90% to 95% occurring once. From germline, CDR1 is LGHNA and CDR2 YSLEER. Trimming pared 2 bases from V and 1 base from J, leaving 9 bases between. The CDR3 is 15 amino acids. This clone has a single count. This clonotype was sampled from a man aged 18-30 years in good health. Some clones in this sample may be carry-over from other donors' samples. This chain links TRBV4-3 with TRBJ1-3; D might be TRBD1 (6 bases). Sequencing was performed on naive CD4+ T cells from PBMCs. Subset: CD45RA+ positively selected. The CDR3 reads CASSQTQGSGNTIYF. CDR3 in DNA: TGCGCCAGCAGCCAAACCCAGGGGTCTGGAAACACCATATATTTT.